The 28 T cell receptor beta chains below come from one sample, sequenced in a study of vaccination effects on CD4 cells after COVID-19. TCRdb's copy holds only in-frame clones and misses some; the assay was immunoSEQ multiplex PCR. Altogether 65,000 to 70,000 clones are present, 76% being singletons, with the ten largest covering around 0.95%. Sequencing in the ViraFEST assay came after antigen-specific CD4+ T cells had been expanded with viral peptide pools, which were used to stimulate PBMC. A 10-day culture period preceded the isolation of CD4+ T cells. Each participant was administered two doses of either the BNT162b2 or the mRNA-1273 vaccine. Antigens for these TCRs are unknown. This material consisted of CD4+ T cells from PBMCs cultured with HCoV-OC43 spike peptides, taken after COVID-19 vaccination. The subset is: HCoV-OC43 spike overlapping peptide pool stimulation. The receptors were gathered from a human donor who received a COVID-19 vaccine.

The rearrangement joins TRBV5-4 to TRBJ2-1, with 9 bases aligning to TRBD2. CDR3 length: 16 residues. V lost 0 bases and J lost 7; bases outside the gene matches: 8. Germline V gene data show CDR1 as SGHNT and CDR2 as YYREEE (reference sequence). The CDR3 loop reads CASSLDAGGLGNEQFF. The DNA for the CDR3 is TGTGCCAGCAGCTTGGACGCGGGGGGGCTCGGTAATGAGCAGTTCTTC.

The rearrangement links TRBV24-1 to TRBJ2-3; a weak D match, TRBD2 (6 bases). The germline V gene encodes CDR1 KGHDR and CDR2 SFDVKD. The CDR3 has 17 amino acids. The V end was cut by 3 bases, the J end by 3 bases, with 18 bases between. CDR3 bases: TGTGCCACCAGTGATACTACCGGGTCTGGGGGGACAGATACGCAGTATTTT. Translation gives CATSDTTGSGGTDTQYF.

V usage is TRBV18 and J usage is TRBJ1-5; possible D gene TRBD1, 6 bases. The CDR3 loop spans 14 amino acids. Trimming took 7 bases from V and 0 from J, leaving 10 bases between them. CDR1 is KGHSH and CDR2 is LQKENI in the germline V gene. The CDR3 DNA reads TGTGCCAGCTGGGGGGGGGCTAGCAATCAGCCCCAGCATTTT. Its translation: CASWGGASNQPQHF. Combining the CDR3 with reference TRBV18 and TRBJ1-5 gives the whole variable domain NAGVMQNPRHLVRRRGQEARLRCSPMKGHSHVYWYRQLPEEGLKFMVYLQKENIIDESGMPKERFSAEFPKEGPSILRIQQVVRGDSAAYFCASWGGASNQPQHFGDGTRLSIL.

This chain connects TRBV19 to TRBJ1-2; no firm D call. There are 14 residues in the CDR3. Trimming removed 3 bases from V and 3 bases from J, with 11 bases in between. Per the germline V gene, CDR1 is LNHDA and CDR2 is SQIVND (reference sequence). The CDR3 sequence is CASSMAGQDYGYTF. The CDR3 DNA reads TGTGCCAGTAGTATGGCCGGGCAGGACTATGGCTACACCTTC.

This sequence joins TRBV5-1 and TRBJ2-5; no clear D gene. The CDR3 is 14 residues long. Germline V gene data show CDR1 as SGHRS and CDR2 as YFSETQ. V was cut by 2 bases and J by 5 bases, with 13 bases left in between. CDR3 in DNA: TGCGCCAGCAGCTTTCAAAGTATAGACGAGACCCAGTACTTC. Protein product: CASSFQSIDETQYF. The full variable domain, completed using reference TRBV5-1 and TRBJ2-5, is KAGVTQTPRYLIKTRGQQVTLSCSPISGHRSVSWYQQTPGQGLQFLFEYFSETQRNKGNFPGRFSGRQFSNSRSEMNVSTLELGDSALYLCASSFQSIDETQYFGPGTRLLVL.

V gene TRBV3-1 (or the pseudogene TRBV3-2) combines with J gene TRBJ2-7; D is possibly TRBD1 (5 bases). The germline V gene encodes CDR1 LGHDT and CDR2 YNNKEL (reference sequence). The V end lost 5 bases, the J end lost 0 bases, and 11 bases lay between the germline ends. This CDR3 is 14 amino acids long. CDR3 sequence: CASSSRTLSYEQYV. CDR3 nucleotide sequence: TGTGCCAGCAGCTCCCGGACACTCTCCTACGAGCAGTACGTC.

Only a few counts were recorded for this clone. The CDR3 sequence: CATRDNQNSPLHF. The CDR3, as DNA: TGTGCCACGAGGGATAACCAAAATTCACCCCTCCACTTT. This chain joins TRBV24-1 and TRBJ1-6; D gene uncertain. This CDR3 is 13 amino acids long. Trimming removed 10 bases from V and 7 bases from J, with 13 bases in between. Germline loops: CDR1 KGHDR, CDR2 SFDVKD.

V usage is TRBV27 and J usage is TRBJ1-1; TRBD1 matches 8 bases. The length of the CDR3 is 13 residues. V lost 6 bases to trimming and J lost 10 bases; unmatched junction nucleotides: 10. Germline CDR1 is MNHEY and CDR2 is SMNVEV (reference sequence). As DNA, the CDR3 is TGTGCCAGCAGGACGACAGGGGTTGATGTAGCTTTCTTT. Translated, it gives CASRTTGVDVAFF.

This chain joins TRBV5-1 and TRBJ2-5, with 7 nucleotides matching TRBD1. CDR1 and CDR2 from the germline V gene are SGHRS and YFSETQ. V dropped 3 bases and J dropped 2; count of bases not matched to a gene: 1. The CDR3 is made up of 13 amino acids. The CDR3 sequence is CASSSTGQETQYF. CDR3 sequence (DNA): TGCGCCAGCAGCTCGACAGGGCAAGAGACCCAGTACTTC.

The genes are TRBV19 and TRBJ1-2, with D maybe TRBD1 (6 bases). Germline CDR1 and CDR2: LNHDA and SQIVND (reference sequence). Trimming shortened V by 4 bases and J by 1 base, and 13 bases separated the two germline ends. The CDR3 spans 15 residues. In DNA form, the CDR3 reads TGTGCCAGTAGTACCTCAGGGGTCCTTAACTATGGCTACACCTTC. It yields the protein CASSTSGVLNYGYTF. The full variable domain, rest sourced from reference TRBV19 and TRBJ1-2, is DGGITQSPKYLFRKEGQNVTLSCEQNLNHDAMYWYRQDPGQGLRLIYYSQIVNDFQKGDIAEGYSVSREKKESFPLTVTSAQKNPTAFYLCASSTSGVLNYGYTFGSGTRLTVV.

This clone was counted once. V gene TRBV4-1 combines with J gene TRBJ2-1; 7 nucleotides align to TRBD1. Germline-derived CDR1 and CDR2 are MGHRA and YSYEKL. CDR3 length: 14 amino acids. The V gene end was trimmed by 8 bases and the J gene end by 8 bases; junction bases not matched to a gene: 12. The CDR3: CASESRLQGHEQFF. The CDR3 DNA follows: TGCGCCAGCGAGAGTAGACTACAGGGGCATGAGCAGTTCTTC.

This clone was counted a single time. The chain recombines TRBV6-5 with TRBJ1-1; no clear D. The germline V gene has CDR1 MNHEY and CDR2 SVGAGI. This CDR3 spans 11 amino acids. Trimming cost V 6 bases and J 6 bases, with 8 bases left between them. The CDR3 is CASRRSAEAFF. CDR3 DNA sequence: TGTGCCAGCAGGAGAAGTGCTGAAGCTTTCTTT.

The chain links TRBV11-2 to TRBJ2-3; 9 bases match TRBD2. This CDR3 has 18 residues. CDR1 is SGHAT and CDR2 is FQNNGV in the germline V gene. The J segment lost 2 bases and the V segment lost 3 bases, leaving 12 bases of the junction unmatched. The CDR3 region is CASSFLAASGAYTDTQYF. The CDR3 DNA reads as TGTGCCAGCAGCTTCCTTGCCGCTAGCGGGGCCTACACAGATACGCAGTATTTT.

The chain uses TRBV18 and TRBJ1-5; D unresolved. Germline assignment: CDR1 KGHSH and CDR2 LQKENI. V lost 1 base and J 4 bases, leaving 17 bases between the germline ends. The CDR3 extends over 17 amino acids. The CDR3 coding sequence is TGTGCCAGCTCACCACGGTCAGACGGAAGCTCAAATCAGCCCCAGCATTTT. This sequence encodes CASSPRSDGSSNQPQHF.

The gene calls are TRBV15 and TRBJ1-2; 9 bases line up with TRBD1. Germline lookup yields CDR1 LNHNV and CDR2 YYDKDF (reference sequence). With V trimmed by 5 bases and J by 3 bases, 13 bases remained unmatched. This CDR3 has 17 amino acids. The CDR3 protein is CATSGPDRDREDYGYTF. In nucleotides, the CDR3 is TGTGCCACCAGCGGGCCGGACCGGGACAGGGAGGACTATGGCTACACCTTC.

In this sample, this clone turned up a few times. V gene TRBV19 combines with J gene TRBJ1-1, with D perhaps TRBD1 (6 bases). This CDR3 region has 13 residues. Germline CDR1 and CDR2: LNHDA and SQIVND (reference sequence). As DNA, the CDR3 is TGTATAGCTCGGGGGCTGCTTCACACTGAAGCTTTCTTT. As protein: CIARGLLHTEAFF.

The genes are TRBV6-6 and TRBJ1-5; perhaps TRBD1 as D (5 bases). Trimming left V 5 bases short and J 8 bases short, with 10 bases between. The V gene's germline CDR1 is MNHNY and CDR2 SVGAGI (reference sequence). The CDR3 is made up of 12 amino acids. CDR3 nucleotides: TGTGCCAGCAGTGGGGGGTCGAAGCCCCAGCATTTT. This codes for CASSGGSKPQHF.

This clone was seen only a few times. V and J are TRBV5-1 and TRBJ2-1; 7 positions match TRBD1. Trimming cost V 4 bases and J 5 bases; bases outside gene matches: 9. This CDR3 contains 15 residues. Germline V gene data show CDR1 as SGHRS and CDR2 as YFSETQ. DNA of the CDR3: TGCGCCAGCAGCGACCCCGGGACAGACAACAATGAGCAGTTCTTC. Protein product: CASSDPGTDNNEQFF.

This sequence joins TRBV11-2 and TRBJ1-4; D is unresolved. The CDR3 is 16 residues long. Per the germline V gene, CDR1 is SGHAT and CDR2 is FQNNGV. Trimming cost V 4 bases and J 4 bases, with 16 bases left between them. CDR3 DNA sequence: TGTGCCAGCAGCTCAACCCTCGTCTGGGGTAATGAAAAACTGTTTTTT. This encodes CASSSTLVWGNEKLFF.

This clone was counted a few times. The chain uses TRBV7-3 and TRBJ2-1, with D unclear. The V gene lost 8 bases and the J gene lost 3 bases, with 5 bases spanning the gap. Germline loops: CDR1 SGHTA, CDR2 FQGTGA. The CDR3 covers 11 residues. In DNA, the CDR3 is TGTGCCAGCGGGGACTACAATGAGCAGTTCTTC. Translated: CASGDYNEQFF.

This chain joins TRBV5-3 and TRBJ2-2; maybe TRBD2 (6 bases). TRBV5-3 is an open reading frame, and its role is uncertain. The CDR3 spans 15 residues. V lost 2 bases and J lost 5, with 13 bases in between. In DNA form, the CDR3 reads TGTGCCAGAAGCTTTGCCAGGGCGGGGACCGGGGAGCTGTTTTTT. Translating gives CARSFARAGTGELFF.

The V call is TRBV28, the J call TRBJ1-4; D remains unclear. V lost 1 base and J 5 bases, leaving 8 bases between the germline ends. The germline V gene encodes CDR1 MDHEN and CDR2 SYDVKM. The CDR3 is made up of 14 amino acids. CDR3 DNA sequence: TGTGCCAGCAGTTTATCACCTGAAAATGAAAAACTGTTTTTT. Amino acid sequence: CASSLSPENEKLFF.

The rearrangement links TRBV4-1 to TRBJ2-7; 10 bases are shared with TRBD1. CDR3 size: 15 residues. CDR1 MGHRA and CDR2 YSYEKL come from the germline V gene. The V gene end was trimmed by 4 bases and the J gene end by 5 bases; junction bases not matched to a gene: 8. CDR3 region: CASSLNRDRGHEQYV. The CDR3, as DNA: TGCGCCAGCAGCCTAAACCGGGACAGGGGCCACGAGCAGTACGTC.

This clone was recorded only once. The chain joins TRBV19 to TRBJ2-3, with D unclear. The V end was cut by 4 bases, the J end by 4 bases, with 9 bases between. CDR1 is LNHDA and CDR2 is SQIVND in the germline V gene (reference sequence). The CDR3 contains 13 residues. The CDR3 protein is CASSNPTPDTQYF. DNA for the CDR3: TGTGCCAGTAGTAACCCGACACCAGATACGCAGTATTTT.

This sequence joins TRBV7-2 and TRBJ2-7, with TRBD2 as a possible D gene (5 bases). The CDR3 loop spans 13 amino acids. Per germline, CDR1 SGHTA and CDR2 FQGNSA. Deletions cut 2 bases from V and 0 bases from J, with 5 bases between. CDR3 in amino acids: CASSLRGSYEQYV. CDR3 DNA sequence: TGTGCCAGCAGCTTACGGGGCTCCTACGAGCAGTACGTC.

The chain employs TRBV7-2 and TRBJ2-1, with 9 bases aligning to TRBD2. The germline CDR1 and CDR2 sequences are SGHTA and FQGNSA. The CDR3 extends over 17 amino acids. V lost 5 bases and J lost 3; bases outside the gene matches: 11. The CDR3 sequence is CASSISLAGAYYNEQFF. The DNA of the CDR3 is TGTGCCAGCAGCATCTCTTTAGCGGGGGCCTACTACAATGAGCAGTTCTTC.

CDR3 DNA: TGCGCCAGCAGCTTATTGCCCGGACAGGGGTCCGTCAAGACGTCACCCCTCCACTTT. This translates into CASSLLPGQGSVKTSPLHF. The V call is TRBV5-1, the J call TRBJ1-6; the match to TRBD1 covers 9 bases. CDR1 and CDR2 (germline): SGHRS, YFSETQ. The V segment lost 2 bases and the J segment 10 bases; nucleotides outside the gene matches: 19. The CDR3 covers 19 residues.

This clone appeared a few times. The chain couples TRBV19 to TRBJ1-6, with D unclear. The germline V gene encodes CDR1 LNHDA and CDR2 SQIVND (reference sequence). This CDR3 is built from 13 residues. The ends were cut back, 10 bases at V and 6 bases at J, with 13 bases in the middle. CDR3 residues: CATAANGNSPLHF. For the CDR3, the DNA is TGTGCCACAGCGGCGAATGGTAATTCACCCCTCCACTTT.